The rows below give T cell receptor beta chains drawn from one sample of a study of a mutant IDH1 vaccine in newly diagnosed glioma. The method was immunoSEQ multiplex PCR; TCRdb's version includes in-frame clones alone and lacks a portion of them. The sample has about 51,000 clones; around 80% are singletons. The input for sequencing was PBMCs, taken from a glioma patient treated with radiotherapy, temozolomide or both. These receptors were obtained from a woman in her 40s with glioma. CDR3s include the opening cysteine and the closing phenylalanine or tryptophan. The D gene is left open where the match is weak. A row's size may be missing; if present it is once, few, many or a size class.

d_call,j_call,cdr3_length,clone_size,v_call,cdr3_nt,cdr3_aa
TRBD1,TRBJ1-1,15,-,TRBV18,TGTGCCAGCTCACTTGGACAGGTGGGGAACACTGAAGCTTTCTTT,CASSLGQVGNTEAFF
-,TRBJ1-5,16,once,TRBV12-5,TGTGCTAGTGGCCCCGGGACTGCCCATAGCAATCAGCCCCAGCATTTT,CASGPGTAHSNQPQHF
TRBD1,TRBJ2-7,13,-,TRBV5-1,TGCGCCAGTCGGACAGGTCCCTCCTACGAGCAGTACTTC,CASRTGPSYEQYF
-,TRBJ1-5,17,-,TRBV5-5,TGTGCCAGCAGCCCCGCCGCAGGGTCCGTCGGCAATCAGCCCCAGCATTTT,CASSPAAGSVGNQPQHF
-,TRBJ1-1,14,-,TRBV18,TGTGCCAGCTCACCAGAGGGGTGGGGAACTGAAGCTTTCTTT,CASSPEGWGTEAFF
-,TRBJ1-1,14,-,TRBV5-1,TGCGCCAGCAGCTTGGGACAGATGAACACTGAAGCTTTCTTT,CASSLGQMNTEAFF
TRBD1,TRBJ2-1,14,-,TRBV6-5,TGTGCCAGCAGTTACCCGGACAGGGTGAGTGAGCAGTTCTTC,CASSYPDRVSEQFF
TRBD2,TRBJ2-4,15,-,TRBV18,TGTGCCAGCTCACCGCTCGGTGCGGGGGGGGAAATTCAGTACTTC,CASSPLGAGGEIQYF
-,TRBJ2-3,13,-,TRBV21-1,TGTGCCAGCAGCAAAGTCGCTGCAGATACGCAGTATTTT,CASSKVAADTQYF
-,TRBJ1-2,13,-,TRBV6-1,TGTGCCAGCAGTGAGATGGGGGACTATGGCTACACCTTC,CASSEMGDYGYTF
TRBD1,TRBJ1-2,15,-,TRBV19,TGTGCCAGTAGTATAGCCGTCGGACAGGATATCGGCTACACCTTC,CASSIAVGQDIGYTF
-,TRBJ1-1,17,-,TRBV29-1,TGCAGCTCCGCCCGCGGCGGGATGGGATTTATGAACACTGAAGCTTTCTTT,CSSARGGMGFMNTEAFF
-,TRBJ2-1,12,-,TRBV10-3,TGTGCCATCAGTGGAGATGACAATGAGCAGTTCTTC,CAISGDDNEQFF
TRBD1,TRBJ1-5,14,-,TRBV27,TGTGCGAGCAGTGGCCGGGACAGGGACCAGCCCCAGCATTTT,CASSGRDRDQPQHF
-,TRBJ2-7,14,-,TRBV5-1,TGCGCCAGCAGCTTGGTAGGCCCCTCCTACGAGCAGTACTTC,CASSLVGPSYEQYF